Shown below are 24 T cell receptor beta chains from a single sample sequenced in a study of shared clonotypes between healthy human individuals. Assay used: immunoSEQ multiplex PCR; TCRdb lists only in-frame clones, some missing. The table lists some 2,000,000 clones, around 95% of them singletons, with roughly 0.13% in the top ten. The specimen was naive CD4+ T cells sorted from blood. The subset here: CD45RA+ positively selected. Receptors were obtained from a man aged 18 to 35 in good health.

The chain links TRBV27 to TRBJ2-7; D not resolved. Germline V CDR1 and CDR2: MNHEY, SMNVEV (reference sequence). CDR3 length: 14 amino acids. The V and J ends lost 9 bases and 0 bases respectively, with 15 bases between them. DNA for the CDR3: TGTGCCAGGTTTAAAGGTGGCAGCTCCTACGAGCAGTACTTC. Translating it yields CARFKGGSSYEQYF.

This chain links TRBV29-1 with TRBJ1-5; D might be TRBD1 (6 bases). V was pared by 4 bases and J by 4 bases, with 11 bases between. Germline V gene lookup returns CDR1 SQVTM and CDR2 ANQGSEA. This CDR3 has 13 residues. CDR3 DNA sequence: TGCAGCGTTGGAGGGGGAGGGAATCAGCCCCAGCATTTT. Amino acids: CSVGGGGNQPQHF.

This chain connects TRBV5-1 to TRBJ2-1; TRBD2 agrees at 7 bases. The V and J ends lost 0 bases and 7 bases, in that order; junction bases with no gene match: 7. CDR1 is SGHRS and CDR2 is YFSETQ in the germline V gene. The CDR3 is 15 residues long. CDR3 amino acids: CASSLEAGRENEQFF. The CDR3 coding sequence is TGCGCCAGCAGCTTGGAAGCGGGGAGGGAAAATGAGCAGTTCTTC.

The rearrangement joins TRBV2 to TRBJ2-5; tentatively, D is TRBD2 (5 bases). Germline V CDR1 and CDR2: SNHLY, FYNNEI. V lost 7 bases, J lost 2 bases, and 14 bases lay in between. This CDR3 has 14 residues. CDR3: CASKISGNQETQYF. As DNA, the CDR3 is TGTGCCAGCAAAATTTCGGGAAATCAAGAGACCCAGTACTTC.

The gene calls are TRBV28 and TRBJ2-3; a weak D match, TRBD1 (5 bases). Germline lookup yields CDR1 MDHEN and CDR2 SYDVKM. V lost 2 bases and J lost 2, with 17 bases in between. This CDR3 is built from 17 residues. CDR3 sequence (DNA): TGTGCCAGCAGTTTAGGGGCCCAGCTCCGCCTCACAGATACGCAGTATTTT. Translating gives CASSLGAQLRLTDTQYF.

The chain uses TRBV28 and TRBJ1-4; D not resolved. CDR3 size: 13 residues. Germline V gene data show CDR1 as MDHEN and CDR2 as SYDVKM. With 6 bases removed from V and 0 bases from J, the gap between germline ends came to 5 bases. The DNA for the CDR3 is TGTGCCAGCAGCCAGGCAACTAATGAAAAACTGTTTTTT. This encodes CASSQATNEKLFF.

This chain joins TRBV6-6 and TRBJ2-2; 8 nucleotides line up with TRBD1. Germline V CDR1 and CDR2: MNHNY, SVGAGI (reference sequence). The CDR3 runs 15 residues. V lost 8 bases and J lost 1; bases outside the gene matches: 6. CDR3 nucleotides: TGTGCCAGCGGCAGTGGGACAGGGAACACCGGGGAGCTGTTTTTT. Translated, it gives CASGSGTGNTGELFF.

V usage is TRBV6-5 and J usage is TRBJ2-7, with 11 positions matching TRBD2. The CDR3 sequence is 15 residues long. Germline V CDR1 and CDR2: MNHEY, SVGAGI. V gave up 7 bases and J gave up 3 bases; unmatched junction bases: 8. Written as DNA, the CDR3 is TGTGCCAGCAAAACTAGCGGGGGCGAGGGCTACGAGCAGTACTTC. Translation gives CASKTSGGEGYEQYF.

The V call is TRBV9, the J call TRBJ1-2, with D perhaps matching TRBD1 (5 bases). The CDR3 has 15 residues. Deletions cut 0 bases from V and 5 bases from J, with 14 bases between. Germline assignment: CDR1 SGDLS and CDR2 YYNGEE. CDR3 sequence (DNA): TGTGCCAGCAGCGTAGGGGGAGGGGATTCGTATGGCTACACCTTC. It codes for CASSVGGGDSYGYTF.

This CDR3 is CATQYLLTGPDQPQHF. The DNA of the CDR3 is TGTGCCACTCAGTATCTACTAACAGGGCCGGATCAGCCCCAGCATTTT. This chain links TRBV28 with TRBJ1-5, with D possibly TRBD1 on 6 matching bases. Germline loops: CDR1 MDHEN, CDR2 SYDVKM. V was pared by 10 bases and J by 5 bases, with 24 bases between. The CDR3 extends over 16 amino acids.

This sequence joins TRBV18 and TRBJ2-5; TRBD1 matches 7 bases. This CDR3 has 15 amino acids. Germline assignment: CDR1 KGHSH and CDR2 LQKENI. J was trimmed by 1 base and V by 0 bases; bases with no gene match: 2. The CDR3 DNA is TGTGCCAGCTCACCACCGACAGGGCTCCAAGAGACCCAGTACTTC. Its translation: CASSPPTGLQETQYF.

This sequence joins TRBV7-2 and TRBJ2-3; 8 bases line up with TRBD2. The CDR3 sequence is 15 residues long. V gave up 5 bases and J gave up 0 bases; unmatched junction bases: 4. The germline V gene has CDR1 SGHTA and CDR2 FQGNSA. CDR3 sequence: CASSTRGGSTDTQYF. In DNA form, the CDR3 reads TGTGCCAGCAGCACCCGGGGGGGGAGCACAGATACGCAGTATTTT.

The chain employs TRBV5-4 and TRBJ1-2, with D tentatively TRBD1 (5 bases). Germline V gives CDR1 SGHNT, CDR2 YYREEE (reference sequence). V lost 5 bases and J lost 2, with 10 bases in between. The CDR3 contains 13 residues. The CDR3 loop reads CASSGGLNYGYTF. In DNA, the CDR3 is TGTGCCAGCAGTGGGGGTTTGAACTATGGCTACACCTTC.

Regarding this clone: Additional DNA sequences in this sample encode the identical CDR3. The chain employs TRBV9 and TRBJ2-1, with D possibly TRBD1 on 6 matching bases. CDR1 and CDR2 from the germline V gene are SGDLS and YYNGEE. The germline V and J ends were trimmed by 0 bases and 3 bases, with 10 bases remaining between them. The CDR3 has 15 amino acids. The CDR3 bases are TGTGCCAGCAGCGTAGCAGGGGCAAGCTACAATGAGCAGTTCTTC. The encoded protein is CASSVAGASYNEQFF.

The rearrangement links TRBV29-1 to TRBJ1-1, with 7 bases lining up with TRBD1. The germline V gene has CDR1 SQVTM and CDR2 ANQGSEA. V was pared by 6 bases and J by 1 base, with 11 bases of the junction left unmatched. CDR3 length: 15 residues. This chain's CDR3 is CSVALPGQPNTEAFF. The DNA of the CDR3 is TGCAGCGTGGCCCTACCGGGACAGCCGAACACTGAAGCTTTCTTT.

In its sample, this clone was seen once. V usage is TRBV25-1 and J usage is TRBJ1-2; D is possibly TRBD1 (5 bases). Germline values: CDR1 MGHDK, CDR2 SYGVNS. The V and J ends lost 2 bases and 3 bases respectively, with 22 bases between them. CDR3 size: 18 residues. CDR3 DNA: TGTGCCAGCAGTGAACGATGGGGACGGTTGGAGAGTGACTATGGCTACACCTTC. Protein sequence: CASSERWGRLESDYGYTF.

The sample holds a few counts of this clone. The chain has TRBV7-8 and TRBJ1-5; D ambiguous. Deletions cut 2 bases from V and 4 bases from J, with 9 bases between. This CDR3 comprises 14 residues. Germline assignment: CDR1 SGHVS and CDR2 FQNEAQ. CDR3 DNA sequence: TGTGCCAGCAGCTTACGGATCGTAAATCAGCCCCAGCATTTT. It translates to CASSLRIVNQPQHF. Combining the CDR3 with reference TRBV7-8 and TRBJ1-5 gives the whole variable domain GAGVSQSPRYKVAKRGQDVALRCDPISGHVSLFWYQQALGQGPEFLTYFQNEAQLDKSGLPSDRFFAERPEGSVSTLKIQRTQQEDSAVYLCASSLRIVNQPQHFGDGTRLSIL.

This chain connects TRBV7-2 to TRBJ2-7; TRBD2 matches at 9 bases. CDR1 is SGHTA, CDR2 FQGNSA, per germline. This CDR3 spans 13 amino acids. V trimming: 5 bases; J trimming: 6 bases; junction bases outside the gene matches: 5. The DNA of the CDR3 is TGTGCCAGCAGCAATAGCGGGAGAAGCGAGCAGTACTTC. This translates into CASSNSGRSEQYF.

The V call is TRBV9, the J call TRBJ2-5; D is unclear. The germline V gene encodes CDR1 SGDLS and CDR2 YYNGEE. The CDR3 is made up of 15 amino acids. V lost 0 bases, J lost 5 bases, and 14 bases lay in between. The CDR3 region is CASSVEGVFFETQYF. CDR3 coding DNA: TGTGCCAGCAGCGTAGAAGGAGTGTTCTTTGAGACCCAGTACTTC.

As for this clone: The same CDR3 is also encoded by other DNA sequences in this sample. This chain joins TRBV4-3 and TRBJ2-7; TRBD2 is a possible D gene (6 bases). Trimming left V 1 base short and J 4 bases short, with 14 bases between. This CDR3 has 15 amino acids. Looked up from germline, CDR1 is LGHNA and CDR2 is YSLEER. CDR3: CASSQAGTQPYEQYF. The CDR3 DNA sequence: TGCGCCAGCAGCCAAGCCGGGACTCAACCATACGAGCAGTACTTC.

The genes are TRBV11-3 and TRBJ1-1, with 8 bases that match TRBD1. The germline V gene encodes CDR1 SGHNT and CDR2 YENEEA. This CDR3 comprises 13 residues. Losses at the gene ends were 1 base for V and 10 bases for J; bases not matched to a gene: 5. The CDR3 nucleotides read TGTGCCAGCAGCTTAGGGCAGGGGGCCTCAGCTTTCTTT. Translating gives CASSLGQGASAFF. Combining the CDR3 with reference TRBV11-3 and TRBJ1-1 gives the whole variable domain EAGVVQSPRYKIIEKKQPVAFWCNPISGHNTLYWYLQNLGQGPELLIRYENEEAVDDSQLPKDRFSAERLKGVDSTLKIQPAELGDSAVYLCASSLGQGASAFFGQGTRLTVV.

The V call is TRBV10-2, the J call TRBJ1-3; perhaps TRBD1 as D (6 bases). The CDR3 has 16 residues. Germline CDR1 is WSHSY and CDR2 is SAAADI. Trimming removed 0 bases at V and 3 bases at J, with 12 bases between. The DNA of the CDR3 is TGCGCCAGCAGTGAGTCGTACAGGGATGTTGGAAACACCATATATTTT. It is translated as CASSESYRDVGNTIYF.

The chain has TRBV2 and TRBJ1-1; D gene unclear. The CDR3 has 14 amino acids. Trimming stripped 10 bases from V and 2 bases from J, with 17 bases between. The germline V gene has CDR1 SNHLY and CDR2 FYNNEI. CDR3 bases: TGTGCCACCCGGGCCCAGTCGACAAACACTGAAGCTTTCTTT. Its translation is CATRAQSTNTEAFF.

V usage is TRBV11-2 and J usage is TRBJ2-7; no firm D call. The length of the CDR3 is 13 residues. V shed 2 bases and J shed 5 bases, with 10 bases lying between them. Germline V CDR1 and CDR2: SGHAT, FQNNGV. The CDR3 protein is CASSLLGRDEQYF. The CDR3, as DNA: TGTGCCAGCAGCTTACTGGGTAGGGACGAGCAGTACTTC.